The 14 T cell receptor beta chains listed next were all sequenced from one sample in a study of blood T cell repertoires in COVID-19. The method was immunoSEQ multiplex PCR; TCRdb's version includes in-frame clones alone and lacks a portion of them. The sample lists about 190,000 clones, approximately 92% occurring once. The sequenced material came from peripheral blood. The receptors stem from a man between 50 and 59 years old with acute or convalescent COVID-19.

In this sample, this clone turned up once. The chain uses TRBV6-6 and TRBJ2-2; TRBD2 matches 8 bases. This CDR3 comprises 15 residues. CDR1 is MNHNY and CDR2 is SVGAGI in the germline V gene (reference sequence). V gave up 2 bases and J gave up 2 bases; unmatched junction bases: 1. The CDR3 is CASSYRTSNTGELFF. The CDR3 DNA is TGTGCCAGCAGTTACCGGACTAGCAACACCGGGGAGCTGTTTTTT.

The chain recombines TRBV29-1 with TRBJ2-3; D remains unclear. V was shortened by 6 bases and J by 6 bases, with 7 bases between the two germline ends. The CDR3 consists of 10 residues. Looked up from germline, CDR1 is SQVTM and CDR2 is ANQGSEA. The CDR3 loop reads CSVRRDTQYF. In nucleotides, the CDR3 is TGCAGCGTCCGCCGGGATACGCAGTATTTT.

The chain carries TRBV7-2 and TRBJ1-6; the match to TRBD1 covers 8 bases. Trimming took 5 bases from V and 7 from J; bases not matched to a gene: 7. Germline V CDR1 and CDR2: SGHTA, FQGNSA. This CDR3 has 15 residues. CDR3 sequence reads: CASSTMTGVNSPLHF. The CDR3 bases are TGTGCCAGCAGCACCATGACAGGGGTCAATTCACCCCTCCACTTT.

This chain joins TRBV24-1 and TRBJ1-2; possible D gene TRBD1, 6 bases. Germline-derived CDR1 and CDR2 are KGHDR and SFDVKD. The V and J ends lost 2 bases and 3 bases respectively, with 9 bases between them. The CDR3 runs 14 residues. This CDR3 reads CATSDSGTHYGYTF. The CDR3 DNA reads as TGTGCCACCAGTGATTCCGGGACACACTATGGCTACACCTTC.

The rearrangement uses TRBV5-1 and TRBJ1-1; D is unresolved. The CDR3 loop spans 15 amino acids. Germline CDR1 reads SGHRS; CDR2 reads YFSETQ. The V end was cut by 1 base, the J end by 4 bases, with 14 bases between. CDR3 nucleotides: TGCGCCAGCAGCTTGTCGGAGGCAAAGGGCACTGAAGCTTTCTTT. Protein sequence: CASSLSEAKGTEAFF.

The CDR3 sequence: CASSLRTGEGRYTF. The CDR3 nucleotides read TGTGCCAGCAGTTTACGGACAGGGGAAGGGCGCTACACCTTC. The rearrangement links TRBV27 to TRBJ1-2; 9 nucleotides align to TRBD1. J gave up 9 bases and V 2 bases, and 7 bases lay outside the gene matches. The CDR3 has 14 residues. CDR1 is MNHEY and CDR2 is SMNVEV in the germline V gene (reference sequence).

This clone was detected only once. This chain joins TRBV30 and TRBJ1-3, with no clear D. The CDR3 length is 14 residues. The germline CDR1 and CDR2 sequences are GTSNPN and SVGIG (reference sequence). The V gene lost 1 base and the J gene lost 0 bases, with 7 bases spanning the gap. This CDR3 is CAWSARSSGNTIYF. The DNA of the CDR3 is TGTGCCTGGAGTGCGCGGAGCTCTGGAAACACCATATATTTT.

The V call is TRBV6-5, the J call TRBJ2-5; no definite D call. Germline V gene data show CDR1 as MNHEY and CDR2 as SVGAGI. The CDR3 loop spans 11 amino acids. V dropped 5 bases and J dropped 2 bases, with 3 bases sitting between them. CDR3 sequence: CASSQQETQYF. In DNA, the CDR3 is TGTGCCAGCAGTCAACAAGAGACCCAGTACTTC.

The CDR3 DNA reads as TGCAGCGTTGGCCGACAGGGGACTGATACGCAGTATTTT. It is translated as CSVGRQGTDTQYF. The chain employs TRBV29-1 and TRBJ2-3; TRBD1 matches at 8 bases. This CDR3 contains 13 residues. Losses at the gene ends were 4 bases for V and 6 bases for J; bases not matched to a gene: 6. Germline-derived CDR1 and CDR2 are SQVTM and ANQGSEA.

As DNA, the CDR3 is TGCAGCGTCTACCTTGCAACTAATGAAAAACTGTTTTTT. Translating it yields CSVYLATNEKLFF. The chain employs TRBV29-1 and TRBJ1-4, with no clear D. Deletions cut 6 bases from V and 0 bases from J, with 8 bases between. Per the germline V gene, CDR1 is SQVTM and CDR2 is ANQGSEA. The CDR3 covers 13 residues.

This sequence joins TRBV18 and TRBJ2-3; 9 bases line up with TRBD2. Germline loops: CDR1 KGHSH, CDR2 LQKENI. The CDR3 is 16 residues long. Trimming cost V 1 base and J 3 bases; bases outside gene matches: 5. CDR3 DNA sequence: TGTGCCAGCTCACCACAGTTGGGACTAGCAACAGATACGCAGTATTTT. Its translation is CASSPQLGLATDTQYF.

The chain employs TRBV27 and TRBJ2-7, with 9 bases aligning to TRBD1. CDR3 length: 15 amino acids. CDR1 is MNHEY and CDR2 is SMNVEV in the germline V gene (reference sequence). V lost 0 bases to trimming and J lost 1 base; unmatched junction nucleotides: 1. The CDR3, as DNA: TGTGCCAGCAGTTTATCGGACAGGGGATCCTACGAGCAGTACTTC. This codes for CASSLSDRGSYEQYF.

This chain joins TRBV27 and TRBJ2-1, with 9 bases matching TRBD1. Looked up from germline, CDR1 is MNHEY and CDR2 is SMNVEV (reference sequence). With 6 bases clipped from V and 6 bases from J, the junction kept 12 bases outside the gene matches. The CDR3 runs 16 residues. The chain's CDR3 is CASSLFRGTGFNEQFF. In DNA form, the CDR3 reads TGTGCCAGCAGCCTTTTCCGCGGGACAGGGTTCAATGAGCAGTTCTTC.

The chain carries TRBV7-2 and TRBJ2-1; 9 bases align to TRBD2. The CDR3 covers 15 residues. Germline assignment: CDR1 SGHTA and CDR2 FQGNSA. The V gene end was trimmed by 1 base and the J gene end by 3 bases; junction bases not matched to a gene: 1. The CDR3 region is CASSLVAGDYNEQFF. Written as DNA, the CDR3 is TGTGCCAGCAGCTTAGTAGCGGGGGACTACAATGAGCAGTTCTTC.